This T cell receptor beta chain was sequenced during a study of cytomegalovirus exposure and HLA in healthy donors. The study, taken as a whole, reports: Association of a missense DCLRE1C variant with TCR beta V- and J-gene trimming was reported in a later analysis.

This CDR3 comprises 16 residues. The germline CDR1 and CDR2 sequences are SGHAT and FQNNGV. Unmatched junction bases numbered 6, after V lost 5 bases and J lost 1 base. As regards this clone: Its antigen is unidentified.

Use of 60 Vbeta and 13 Jbeta primers characterized the PCR. The data were produced by immunoSEQ multiplex PCR, yet TCRdb's version contains in-frame clones alone and is incomplete. The table records 150,000 to 200,000 clones, 80% of them present only once. The sequence was collected from a young man in good health and CMV-seropositive. Sample: PBMCs. The chain joins TRBV11-2 to TRBJ1-4; 8 nucleotides line up with TRBD1. The CDR3 nucleotides read TGTGCCAGCAGCCCCGACAGGGGAAGAACTAATGAAAAACTGTTTTTT. Its protein product is CASSPDRGRTNEKLFF. The variable domain in full, with the rest retrieved from reference TRBV11-2 and TRBJ1-4, is EAGVAQSPRYKIIEKRQSVAFWCNPISGHATLYWYQQILGQGPKLLIQFQNNGVVDDSQLPKDRFSAERLKGVDSTLKIQPAKLEDSAVYLCASSPDRGRTNEKLFFGSGTQLSVL.